This is a list of T cell receptor beta chains from one sample in a study of blood T cell repertoires in COVID-19. Libraries were prepared by immunoSEQ multiplex PCR; TCRdb keeps only in-frame clonotypes and omits some of them. Of approximately 300,000 clones listed, 70% to 90% are singletons. The source material was PBMCs or T cells enriched from blood (not recorded which). Receptors originate from a woman between 18 and 29 years old who had recovered from COVID-19. The CDR3 runs from the conserved cysteine through the conserved F or W. The D gene is left open where the match is weak. Size tells how often a clone was seen (once, few, many) or the class of an expanded clone, and some rows leave it out.

cdr3_aa,cdr3_nt,clone_size,v_call,d_call,j_call
CASSLASGTLGETQYF,TGCGCCAGCAGCTTGGCCTCCGGGACACTTGGGGAGACCCAGTACTTC,-,TRBV5-1,-,TRBJ2-5
CATSDPNTGDGNTIYF,TGTGCCACCAGTGATCCCAACACAGGCGATGGAAACACCATATATTTT,many,TRBV24-1,-,TRBJ1-3
CASSPEYNEQFF,TGTGCCAGCAGCCCCGAGTACAATGAGCAGTTCTTC,-,TRBV11-2,-,TRBJ2-1
CASSGLVGGNQPQHF,TGTGCCAGTAGTGGCCTCGTAGGGGGCAATCAGCCCCAGCATTTT,-,TRBV19,-,TRBJ1-5
CASSRVGGNRPQHF,TGTGCCAGCAGTCGGGTCGGGGGGAATCGGCCCCAGCATTTT,-,TRBV6-6,-,TRBJ1-5
CASRDRRDTEAFF,TGCGCCAGCAGAGACCGACGGGACACTGAAGCTTTCTTT,-,TRBV10-1,-,TRBJ1-1
CASSQGSGGELFF,TGTGCCAGCAGCCAAGGGTCAGGCGGGGAGCTGTTTTTT,-,TRBV14,-,TRBJ2-2
CASSLDGGTALYGYTF,TGTGCCAGCAGCTTAGATGGGGGGACAGCCCTTTATGGCTACACCTTC,once,TRBV7-2,TRBD1,TRBJ1-2
CSVFNNEKLFF,TGCAGCGTTTTTAATAATGAAAAACTGTTTTTT,few,TRBV29-1,-,TRBJ1-4
CASHRRGGSNQPQHF,TGTGCCTCTCACAGGAGGGGAGGTAGCAATCAGCCCCAGCATTTT,-,TRBV19,-,TRBJ1-5
CAWSTGGIGYTF,TGTGCCTGGAGTACTGGGGGGATTGGCTACACCTTC,-,TRBV30,-,TRBJ1-2
CASSQEGQGGTGNTIYF,TGTGCCAGCAGCCAAGAAGGGCAGGGTGGAACTGGAAACACCATATATTTT,-,TRBV4-2,-,TRBJ1-3
CASSRGSTDTQYF,TGCGCCAGCAGCCGCGGGAGCACAGATACGCAGTATTTT,-,TRBV4-1,-,TRBJ2-3
CASRRDSLSGGEQYF,TGTGCCAGCCGAAGGGACAGTCTCTCGGGAGGGGAGCAGTACTTC,-,TRBV6-5,-,TRBJ2-7
CASSFSGQTQSGGYTF,TGTGCCAGCAGCTTCTCGGGACAGACCCAATCCGGTGGCTACACCTTC,-,TRBV7-3,TRBD1,TRBJ1-2
CASNPLGLSPLHF,TGTGCCAGCAACCCCCTGGGGCTATCACCCCTCCACTTT,few,TRBV7-9,-,TRBJ1-6
CASSIALPGQRATLHF,TGTGCCAGTAGTATAGCTCTTCCGGGACAGCGGGCGACCCTCCACTTT,-,TRBV19,TRBD1,TRBJ1-6
CASRRTSGRSDTEAFF,TGTGCCAGCAGAAGAACATCCGGGAGATCGGACACTGAAGCTTTCTTT,-,TRBV7-8,-,TRBJ1-1
CASSSTGEDGYTF,TGTGCCAGCAGTTCTACAGGGGAAGATGGCTACACCTTC,-,TRBV28,TRBD1,TRBJ1-2
CASSIYRKANYGYTF,TGTGCCAGTAGTATATACAGGAAAGCTAACTATGGCTACACCTTC,-,TRBV19,-,TRBJ1-2
CASSVRTGGAADTQYF,TGTGCCAGCAGCGTAAGAACAGGGGGCGCCGCAGATACGCAGTATTTT,-,TRBV9,TRBD1,TRBJ2-3
CASSLPAPGRHQPQHF,TGTGCCAGCAGTCTCCCTGCCCCAGGGCGTCATCAGCCCCAGCATTTT,-,TRBV28,-,TRBJ1-5
CATSDGSQGHSNQPQHF,TGTGCCACCAGTGATGGATCCCAGGGTCATAGCAATCAGCCCCAGCATTTT,-,TRBV24-1,-,TRBJ1-5
CASSKTANTGELFF,TGTGCCAGCAGTAAGACTGCGAACACCGGGGAGCTGTTTTTT,once,TRBV6-5,-,TRBJ2-2
CASSVGEFTGGYETQYF,TGTGCCAGTAGTGTCGGAGAATTTACAGGGGGCTATGAGACCCAGTACTTC,-,TRBV19,TRBD1,TRBJ2-5
CASSIGRGHSAF,TGTGCCAGTAGTATCGGCAGGGGGCATTCCGCCTTC,-,TRBV19,TRBD1,TRBJ1-2
CASSLGGQGTYNEQFF,TGTGCCAGCAGTTTGGGGGGGCAAGGGACCTACAATGAGCAGTTCTTC,-,TRBV27,-,TRBJ2-1
CASSSTGGGEKLFF,TGTGCCAGCAGCTCAACAGGGGGCGGTGAAAAACTGTTTTTT,few,TRBV7-9,TRBD1,TRBJ1-4
CASQNRLAGTNTGELFF,TGTGCCAGCCAGAACCGACTAGCGGGAACTAACACCGGGGAGCTGTTTTTT,-,TRBV7-9,TRBD2,TRBJ2-2
CASSQTRRGIGELFF,TGTGCCAGCAGCCAAACCCGAAGAGGAATCGGGGAGCTGTTTTTT,-,TRBV3-1/TRBV3-2,-,TRBJ2-2
CASSLGGRTEAFF,TGTGCCAGCAGCTTAGGGGGGAGGACTGAAGCTTTCTTT,-,TRBV7-8,-,TRBJ1-1
CASSSTYTAGELFF,TGTGCCAGCAGCTCCACTTACACAGCCGGGGAGCTGTTTTTT,-,TRBV5-6,-,TRBJ2-2
CASSFAQQETQYF,TGTGCCAGCAGCTTTGCCCAACAGGAGACCCAGTACTTC,-,TRBV5-5,-,TRBJ2-5
CASSLVVSGGPSADTQYF,TGCGCCAGCAGCTTGGTTGTTTCGGGAGGGCCCTCCGCAGATACGCAGTATTTT,-,TRBV5-1,TRBD2,TRBJ2-3
CASNTGTGAYEQYF,TGTGCCAGCAACACCGGGACAGGGGCCTACGAGCAGTACTTC,-,TRBV7-9,TRBD1,TRBJ2-7
CAISPDRTNTEAFF,TGTGCCATCAGCCCCGACAGGACGAACACTGAAGCTTTCTTT,-,TRBV10-3,-,TRBJ1-1
CAIEQVPNEQFF,TGTGCCATAGAACAGGTGCCGAATGAGCAGTTCTTC,-,TRBV7-9,-,TRBJ2-1
CASSPIQGRNTEAFF,TGTGCCAGCAGCCCCATACAGGGACGGAACACTGAAGCTTTCTTT,-,TRBV7-9,-,TRBJ1-1
CASSGETANYGYTF,TGTGCCAGCAGCGGAGAGACAGCAAACTATGGCTACACCTTC,-,TRBV11-2,-,TRBJ1-2
CASSMSSVNTEAFF,TGTGCCAGTAGTATGTCATCGGTGAACACTGAAGCTTTCTTT,-,TRBV19,-,TRBJ1-1
CATSGGTSGIRTDTQYF,TGTGCCACCAGTGGAGGGACTAGCGGGATAAGGACAGATACGCAGTATTTT,-,TRBV24-1,TRBD2,TRBJ2-3
CASSLLSNTEAFF,TGTGCCAGCAGCTTGCTTTCTAACACTGAAGCTTTCTTT,-,TRBV5-4,-,TRBJ1-1
CASRDRGLTEAFF,TGTGCCAGTCGGGACAGGGGATTAACTGAAGCTTTCTTT,-,TRBV19,TRBD1,TRBJ1-1
CASSGDRVKGTDTQYF,TGTGCCAGCAGCGGAGACAGGGTGAAGGGCACAGATACGCAGTATTTT,-,TRBV9,TRBD1,TRBJ2-3
CASSPRGSHRQAPGELFF,TGTGCCAGCAGCCCCCGGGGGAGCCACAGACAAGCTCCGGGGGAGCTGTTTTTT,-,TRBV9,-,TRBJ2-2
CASSRGDRLSGNTIYF,TGTGCCAGTAGTAGAGGCGACAGACTCTCTGGAAACACCATATATTTT,-,TRBV19,-,TRBJ1-3
CATSDWGSSGQTQYF,TGTGCCACCAGTGATTGGGGGAGTAGCGGCCAGACCCAGTACTTC,-,TRBV24-1,-,TRBJ2-5